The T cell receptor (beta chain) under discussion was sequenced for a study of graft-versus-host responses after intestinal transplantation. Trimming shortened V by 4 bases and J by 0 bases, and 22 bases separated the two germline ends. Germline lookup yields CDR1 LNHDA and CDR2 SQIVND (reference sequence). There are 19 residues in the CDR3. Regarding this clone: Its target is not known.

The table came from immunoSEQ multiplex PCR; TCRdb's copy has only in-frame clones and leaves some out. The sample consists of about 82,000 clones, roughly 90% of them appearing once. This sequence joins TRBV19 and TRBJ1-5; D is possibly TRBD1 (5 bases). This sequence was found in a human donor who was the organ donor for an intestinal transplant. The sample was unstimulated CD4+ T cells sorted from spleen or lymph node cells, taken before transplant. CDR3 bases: TGTGCCAGTAGTAGAGGGACTCCTACGACTATATATAGCAATCAGCCCCAGCATTTT. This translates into CASSRGTPTTIYSNQPQHF. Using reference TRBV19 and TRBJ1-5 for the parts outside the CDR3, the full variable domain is DGGITQSPKYLFRKEGQNVTLSCEQNLNHDAMYWYRQDPGQGLRLIYYSQIVNDFQKGDIAEGYSVSREKKESFPLTVTSAQKNPTAFYLCASSRGTPTTIYSNQPQHFGDGTRLSIL.